What follows describes a single T cell receptor beta chain. This sample stems from a study of cytomegalovirus exposure and HLA in healthy donors. Absent from the records is this donor's CMV serostatus. The study ran its PCR with 60 Vbeta and 13 Jbeta primers. Original methodology: In a later analysis, of 84 million or so unique beta chains, approximately 10 million appeared in at least two donors. Some clones are missing from TCRdb's copy, which holds only in-frame ones; the method was immunoSEQ multiplex PCR. The DNA gave D and trimming, while V, J and clone size come from that table. The sample yields tens of thousands of clones, approximately 77% seen once. This CDR3 has 16 amino acids. Trimming at V came to 4 bases and at J to 4 bases, leaving 10 bases not matched to a gene. CDR1 is KGHSH and CDR2 is LQKENI in the germline V gene.

Sequencing was carried out using PBMCs. The chain employs TRBV18 and TRBJ1-1; 9 positions agree with TRBD1. The sequence derives from a human donor in good health. The CDR3 nucleotides read TGTGCCAGCTCACTATGGACAGGGGAACAGTCCACTGAAGCTTTCTTT. Translation: CASSLWTGEQSTEAFF.